The entry that follows covers one T cell receptor (beta chain) sequence. Antigen specificity is unknown. This sample stems from a study of shared clonotypes between healthy human individuals. Naive CD8 cells comprised CD45RO-negative, CCR7-positively selected cells, excluding terminally differentiated effector memory CD45RA+ cells. Study-wide findings and caveats: Inspection by rarefaction showed sorted-subset sequencing to be incomplete despite large depth.

The length of the CDR3 is 11 residues. V lost 3 bases to trimming and J lost 7 bases, with 9 bases between them. The germline V gene has CDR1 GTSNPN and CDR2 SVGIG (reference sequence). Assay: immunoSEQ multiplex PCR; the TCRdb copy retains only in-frame clones and omits some. The repertoire has some 2 million clones, around 96% of them found once; the top ten carry roughly 1%. The receptor comes from a man aged 18 to 30 in good health. V and J are TRBV30 and TRBJ1-2; no firm D call. The sequencing sample was made of naive CD8+ T cells sorted from blood. Written as DNA, the CDR3 is TGTGCCTGGAGATTCGGGGTTGGCTACACCTTC. Amino acids: CAWRFGVGYTF.